A single sample is the source of the 5 T cell receptor beta chains below, sequenced in a study of blood T cell repertoires in COVID-19. Assay used: immunoSEQ multiplex PCR; TCRdb lists only in-frame clones, some missing. This table holds some 150,000 clones, around 90% found once. The sequenced material came from peripheral blood. The receptors here all came from a man between 60 and 75 years old with acute or convalescent COVID-19.

The V call is TRBV5-4, the J call TRBJ1-2; perhaps TRBD1 as D (5 bases). CDR1 and CDR2 (germline): SGHNT, YYREEE (reference sequence). The CDR3 is 13 residues long. Trimming removed 4 bases at V and 1 base at J, with 8 bases between. The DNA of the CDR3 is TGTGCCAGCAGCCCGGACAATAACTATGGCTACACCTTC. It is translated as CASSPDNNYGYTF.

The rearrangement links TRBV2 to TRBJ1-5; D remains unclear. CDR3 length equals 13 residues. Germline V gives CDR1 SNHLY, CDR2 FYNNEI. V dropped 5 bases and J dropped 4 bases, with 9 bases sitting between them. The CDR3 protein is CASSLYLNQPQHF. In DNA, the CDR3 is TGTGCCAGCAGTCTTTATTTAAATCAGCCCCAGCATTTT. The entire variable domain, with the rest obtained from reference TRBV2 and TRBJ1-5, is as follows: EPEVTQTPSHQVTQMGQEVILRCVPISNHLYFYWYRQILGQKVEFLVSFYNNEISEKSEIFDDQFSVERPDGSNFTLKIRSTKLEDSAMYFCASSLYLNQPQHFGDGTRLSIL.

A note on this clone: This specimen includes other DNA sequences encoding the same CDR3. The genes are TRBV9 and TRBJ1-1; D gene ambiguous. Per germline, CDR1 SGDLS and CDR2 YYNGEE. V dropped 0 bases and J dropped 0 bases, with 3 bases sitting between them. The CDR3 spans 13 residues. The CDR3 DNA sequence: TGTGCCAGCAGCGTAGCAGTGAACACTGAAGCTTTCTTT. Its protein product is CASSVAVNTEAFF.

The CDR3 is CAWSVRGQGAFTEAFF. In DNA, the CDR3 is TGTGCCTGGAGTGTAAGGGGACAGGGGGCCTTCACTGAAGCTTTCTTT. The chain employs TRBV30 and TRBJ1-1; TRBD1 agrees at 12 bases. The germline V gene encodes CDR1 GTSNPN and CDR2 SVGIG (reference sequence). CDR3 length equals 16 residues. After removal of 0 bases from V and 4 bases from J, the junction contained 6 bases not matched to a gene.

J is TRBJ1-1 and V is TRBV5-1, with 9 bases lining up with TRBD1. The V gene's germline CDR1 is SGHRS and CDR2 YFSETQ. V shed 1 base, J shed 1 base, and the junction held 5 bases outside the gene matches. The CDR3 is made up of 16 amino acids. The CDR3 nucleotides are TGCGCCAGCAGCTTGCGTCCGGGACAGGGGAACACTGAAGCTTTCTTT. Residues: CASSLRPGQGNTEAFF.